This T cell receptor (beta chain) was identified in a study of blood T cell repertoires in COVID-19. Authors' data handling: By means of reference gene primer amplification, nucleated cell counts were estimated. Produced via immunoSEQ multiplex PCR; TCRdb's table is partial and in-frame only. V, J and clone size are taken as reported in that table, and D and trimming were inferred from the DNA itself. The repertoire holds approximately 130,000 clones, with 80% to 85% as singletons. Those who participated ranged in age from 18 to 89 years and resided in roughly 26 US areas. Cohort assignment relied on participant-reported clinical history. Donors in Cohort 3 counted as recovered after two negative PCRs, clearance, or symptom resolution. Germline assignment: CDR1 MGHRA and CDR2 YSYEKL. CDR3 length: 15 amino acids. Trimming shortened V by 5 bases and J by 4 bases, and 16 bases separated the two germline ends.

What was sequenced was PBMCs or T cells enriched from blood (not recorded which). This sequence originates from a man younger than 45 who had recovered from COVID-19. The rearrangement joins TRBV4-1 to TRBJ2-3; a possible D gene is TRBD1 (6 bases). Written as DNA, the CDR3 is TGCGCCAGCAGCACTGAGAACAGGGAGTCAGATACGCAGTATTTT. This sequence encodes CASSTENRESDTQYF.